This is a list of T cell receptor beta chains from one sample in a study of vaccination and CD4 T cells after COVID-19. Antigen specificity for these receptors is unknown. MiXCR was run by TCRdb on the PCR reads, yielding one entry per CDR3 protein. Of fewer than 30,000 distinct CDR3 sequences in the sample, about 50% were seen once. The sample here was CD4+ T cells from blood, cultured in vitro, taken before SARS-CoV-2 vaccination. These receptor sequences come from a human donor who received a COVID-19 vaccine. Each CDR3 is given without its conserved first and last residue. The order of the fields is J gene, V gene, CDR3 protein.

J: TRBJ1-1
V: TRBV2
CDR3: ASHRDMNTEAF

J: TRBJ2-7
V: TRBV7-9
CDR3: ASSQRYGGDYEQY

J: TRBJ1-2
V: TRBV20-1
CDR3: SAPTGSNNYGYT

J: TRBJ1-1
V: TRBV12-3/TRBV12-4
CDR3: ASSLVSVNTEAF

J: TRBJ2-7
V: TRBV27
CDR3: ASARQSEFYEQY

J: TRBJ2-4
V: TRBV7-2
CDR3: ASSRTGGGNIQY

J: TRBJ1-1
V: TRBV6-1
CDR3: ASSERAGGNTEAF

J: TRBJ2-6
V: TRBV19
CDR3: ASKRSGANVLT

J: TRBJ2-5
V: TRBV5-1
CDR3: ASSMGQGRIGQETQY

J: TRBJ2-7
V: TRBV27
CDR3: ASSSDRLGEQY

J: TRBJ2-7
V: TRBV20-1
CDR3: SARDAGVGSYEQY

J: TRBJ1-3
V: TRBV29-1
CDR3: SVAGAKHTIY

J: TRBJ1-4
V: TRBV19
CDR3: ASSLRQGARGEKLF

J: TRBJ2-5
V: TRBV14
CDR3: ASSGLGQGSEETQY

J: TRBJ1-3
V: TRBV6-5
CDR3: ASSWDSYSGNTIY

J: TRBJ1-4
V: TRBV4-2
CDR3: ASSQAGTGGSEKLF

J: TRBJ1-6
V: TRBV7-9
CDR3: ASSRRQENSPLH

J: TRBJ1-3
V: TRBV20-1
CDR3: SARRVTGNTIY

J: TRBJ1-6
V: TRBV18
CDR3: ASSLNSGTDNSPLH

J: TRBJ1-2
V: TRBV9
CDR3: ASSGTRTGGNGYT

J: TRBJ2-3
V: TRBV19
CDR3: ASRGGTSGRTAQY

J: TRBJ2-3
V: TRBV4-2
CDR3: ASSQDSGTSGGGTDTQY

J: TRBJ2-5
V: TRBV7-2
CDR3: ASSPTGGQGWGETQY

J: TRBJ1-2
V: TRBV15
CDR3: ATSRERGPPNYGYT

J: TRBJ2-3
V: TRBV7-9
CDR3: ASSLTESTDTQY

J: TRBJ1-1
V: TRBV12-2
CDR3: ASRILAREQRWGTEAF

J: TRBJ1-5
V: TRBV5-1
CDR3: ASSPDRSNQPQH

J: TRBJ1-5
V: TRBV28
CDR3: ASSLSGGDNQPQH

J: TRBJ2-5
V: TRBV6-1
CDR3: ASSELASDETQY

J: TRBJ1-2
V: TRBV15
CDR3: ATSRDLGISGYT

J: TRBJ1-2
V: TRBV5-6
CDR3: ASSLLRGYYGYT

J: TRBJ1-3
V: TRBV19
CDR3: ASSRPLATSSGNTIY

J: TRBJ2-3
V: TRBV6-1
CDR3: ASSPILANTDTQY

J: TRBJ2-7
V: TRBV7-2
CDR3: ASSLASGGAYEQY

J: TRBJ2-1
V: TRBV5-4
CDR3: ASSLGLAGGGNEQF

J: TRBJ1-5
V: TRBV6-1
CDR3: ASTGQGERQPQH

J: TRBJ2-1
V: TRBV6-1
CDR3: AVSSGGGGRNEQF

J: TRBJ2-5
V: TRBV2
CDR3: ASSGTSGGAFETQY

J: TRBJ2-7
V: TRBV10-2
CDR3: ASSAKAEHSYEQY

J: TRBJ2-7
V: TRBV10-3
CDR3: AIRTDRAYEQY

J: TRBJ1-5
V: TRBV12-5
CDR3: ASVLGQGLRLTPQH

J: TRBJ2-5
V: TRBV2
CDR3: ASMRTINEETQY

J: TRBJ1-5
V: TRBV5-1
CDR3: ASSLEGDSNQPQH

J: TRBJ2-5
V: TRBV5-4
CDR3: ASSLWRGGQETQY

J: TRBJ2-5
V: TRBV20-1
CDR3: SARDRGGRVTGETQY

J: TRBJ2-3
V: TRBV7-8
CDR3: ASSLVRGGGVTDTQY

J: TRBJ1-2
V: TRBV27
CDR3: ASSPRPIHYGYT

J: TRBJ2-7
V: TRBV27
CDR3: ASSLGLGRPYEQY

J: TRBJ1-1
V: TRBV19
CDR3: ASSIDSGATEAF

J: TRBJ1-6
V: TRBV2
CDR3: ASSANGVNSPLH

J: TRBJ1-2
V: TRBV5-6
CDR3: ASSRTGGNYGYT

J: TRBJ2-5
V: TRBV27
CDR3: ASSEGSGSQETQY

J: TRBJ2-7
V: TRBV6-5
CDR3: ASSYTWPGQGHEQY

J: TRBJ2-5
V: TRBV5-5
CDR3: ASSLALAGGQETQY